This T cell receptor (beta chain) originates from a study of blood T cells in healthy people across ages. This clonotype showed up just a few times. Sample-barcoded 5' priming and a J-beta primer mix drove a second PCR of roughly 6 to 12 cycles. One entry per CDR3 protein, called by TCRdb with MiXCR from the 5' RACE reads. The sample includes some 850,000 distinct CDR3 sequences, roughly 24% of them seen just once. Germline values: CDR1 LGHNA, CDR2 YNFKEQ. The CDR3 extends over 15 amino acids. V was clipped by 0 bases and J by 0 bases, with 9 bases between them. This same sample was also part of a study on T cells of mothers and their children. That paper states: Second-PCR amplification with M1S added sample barcodes and 2-4 random nucleotides.

The TCR comes from a boy between 10 and 17 years old in good health. The chain uses TRBV4-2 and TRBJ2-7; D unclear. What was sequenced was blood. The CDR3 region has the DNA TGTGCCAGCAGCCAAGAGGTAGAGAGCTCCTACGAGCAGTACTTC. Its translation: CASSQEVESSYEQYF.